Listed here are 24 T cell receptor beta chains from one sample, sequenced in a study of CD8 T cells in ankylosing spondylitis. The antigens for these receptors are not known. Each CDR3 protein is one row after TCRdb ran MiXCR on the 5' RACE reads. The sample lists about 450,000 distinct CDR3 sequences, 26% occurring once. Study-level results: Within ankylosing spondylitis blood, a TCR beta motif made up of several highly homologous variants appeared to be characteristic.

Sequences were obtained from blood, either unsorted or a sorted T cell fraction (not recorded which). These receptors were obtained from a male donor with ankylosing spondylitis.

J is TRBJ2-7 and V is TRBV20-1; D is unresolved. V was pared by 0 bases and J by 0 bases, with 12 bases between. The CDR3 extends over 15 amino acids. CDR1 is DFQATT, CDR2 SNEGSKA, per germline (reference sequence). For the CDR3, the DNA is TGCAGTGCTAGAGATGAGAGGACCGACTCCTACGAGCAGTACTTC. It translates to CSARDERTDSYEQYF.

This clonotype occurred a few times. The CDR3 sequence is CASSPGQRSSGNTIYF. CDR3 nucleotide sequence: TGCGCCAGCAGCCCCGGACAGAGAAGCTCTGGAAACACCATATATTTT. This chain connects TRBV5-1 to TRBJ1-3; weak D call: TRBD1 (6 bases). Germline V gene sequence: CDR1 SGHRS, CDR2 YFSETQ. The ends were cut back, 4 bases at V and 0 bases at J, with 14 bases in the middle. This CDR3 is built from 16 residues.

The J gene is TRBJ1-6, the V gene TRBV20-1; TRBD1 might be the D (6 bases). Trimming stripped 3 bases from V and 5 bases from J, with 17 bases between. The CDR3 spans 16 residues. Germline V gene lookup returns CDR1 DFQATT and CDR2 SNEGSKA (reference sequence). The CDR3, as DNA: TGCAGTGCTAGCGGACCCGGACAGATCGATAATTCACCCCTCCACTTT. It specifies CSASGPGQIDNSPLHF.

The chain carries TRBV7-9 and TRBJ1-5; no clear D. V lost 1 base to trimming and J lost 0 bases, with 10 bases between them. Per germline, CDR1 SEHNR and CDR2 FQNEAQ (reference sequence). The CDR3 has 16 amino acids. The chain's CDR3 is CASSLDSGYSNQPQHF. The CDR3 bases are TGTGCCAGCAGCTTAGACTCCGGGTATAGCAATCAGCCCCAGCATTTT.

This clonotype was picked up a small number of times. This chain links TRBV20-1 with TRBJ2-1; D gene unclear. Trimming shortened V by 2 bases and J by 7 bases, and 6 bases separated the two germline ends. Germline CDR1 reads DFQATT; CDR2 reads SNEGSKA (reference sequence). The CDR3 covers 11 residues. CDR3 loop: CSARPGNEQFF. The DNA for the CDR3 is TGCAGTGCTAGACCGGGTAATGAGCAGTTCTTC.

This sequence joins TRBV5-5 and TRBJ2-7, with TRBD1 matching 7 bases. Germline assignment: CDR1 SGHKS and CDR2 YYEKEE (reference sequence). The CDR3 contains 14 residues. V trimming: 4 bases; J trimming: 0 bases; junction bases outside the gene matches: 4. CDR3 amino acids: CASSGGQYSYEQYF. DNA of the CDR3: TGTGCCAGCAGCGGGGGACAGTACTCCTACGAGCAGTACTTC.

The rearrangement joins TRBV5-1 to TRBJ1-5; 11 bases are shared with TRBD1. Germline CDR1 is SGHRS and CDR2 is YFSETQ. This CDR3 spans 14 amino acids. J was trimmed by 6 bases and V by 4 bases; bases with no gene match: 3. For the CDR3, the DNA is TGCGCCAGCAGCATGGGACAGGGGGTTCAGCCCCAGCATTTT. Translating it yields CASSMGQGVQPQHF. Combining the CDR3 with reference TRBV5-1 and TRBJ1-5 gives the whole variable domain KAGVTQTPRYLIKTRGQQVTLSCSPISGHRSVSWYQQTPGQGLQFLFEYFSETQRNKGNFPGRFSGRQFSNSRSEMNVSTLELGDSALYLCASSMGQGVQPQHFGDGTRLSIL.

This chain links TRBV7-2 with TRBJ1-2; 9 bases are a match to TRBD1. Germline CDR1 SGHTA, CDR2 FQGNSA. V dropped 3 bases and J dropped 5; count of bases not matched to a gene: 7. This CDR3 is 15 amino acids long. The CDR3 loop reads CASSFTGGAGYGYTF. The CDR3 nucleotides are TGTGCCAGCAGCTTTACAGGGGGCGCCGGGTATGGCTACACCTTC.

This clonotype appeared a few times. The gene calls are TRBV5-1 and TRBJ2-2, with 10 bases aligning to TRBD2. The CDR3 has 16 residues. Germline lookup yields CDR1 SGHRS and CDR2 YFSETQ. With V trimmed by 4 bases and J by 0 bases, 3 bases remained unmatched. The CDR3 DNA reads as TGCGCCAGCAGCACGGGACTAGCGTCGAACACCGGGGAGCTGTTTTTT. It is translated as CASSTGLASNTGELFF.

This clonotype was counted ten times or more. V is TRBV7-2 and J is TRBJ2-1, with 7 positions matching TRBD2. The length of the CDR3 is 15 residues. The germline V gene encodes CDR1 SGHTA and CDR2 FQGNSA. The J segment lost 8 bases and the V segment lost 4 bases, leaving 11 bases of the junction unmatched. CDR3 nucleotide sequence: TGTGCCAGCAGCTCGCAACCGGGACTATTCTATGAGCAGTTCTTC. Amino acids: CASSSQPGLFYEQFF.

V is TRBV24-1 and J is TRBJ2-1, with D tentatively TRBD2 (6 bases). Germline CDR1 KGHDR, CDR2 SFDVKD. The CDR3 consists of 15 residues. V shed 3 bases and J shed 10 bases, with 18 bases lying between them. DNA of the CDR3: TGTGCCACCAGTGATCCCCGTGGGACTGCGGAAGAGCAGTTCTTC. Its translation: CATSDPRGTAEEQFF.

The rearrangement links TRBV9 to TRBJ2-1, with 12 positions matching TRBD2. The CDR3 contains 15 residues. V lost 4 bases, J lost 6 bases, and 5 bases stayed unmatched. The germline CDR1 and CDR2 sequences are SGDLS and YYNGEE. The CDR3 spells CASSSTSGSFNEQFF. The CDR3 DNA sequence: TGTGCCAGCAGCTCGACTAGCGGGAGCTTCAATGAGCAGTTCTTC.

This clonotype was counted a few times. J is TRBJ2-7 and V is TRBV29-1; 10 nucleotides agree with TRBD2. The length of the CDR3 is 15 residues. V gave up 4 bases and J gave up 6 bases; unmatched junction bases: 12. CDR1 and CDR2 (germline): SQVTM, ANQGSEA. This CDR3 is CSVVPEREGRVEQYF. DNA for the CDR3: TGCAGCGTTGTCCCTGAGCGGGAGGGCCGTGTCGAGCAGTACTTC.

The chain carries TRBV29-1 and TRBJ1-2, with 9 bases lining up with TRBD1. Germline assignment: CDR1 SQVTM and CDR2 ANQGSEA. The CDR3 is made up of 12 amino acids. V dropped 7 bases and J dropped 8; count of bases not matched to a gene: 8. CDR3 bases: TGCAGCGCCTTGGGACAGGGAGACGGCTACACCTTC. This sequence encodes CSALGQGDGYTF.

The CDR3 nucleotides read TGCGCCAGCAGCAAAGGGACAGGGCCCCTATATGAGCAGTTCTTC. Residues: CASSKGTGPLYEQFF. The J gene is TRBJ2-1, the V gene TRBV10-2, with TRBD1 identical over 9 bases. V was pared by 6 bases and J by 8 bases, with 11 bases of the junction left unmatched. The germline V gene encodes CDR1 WSHSY and CDR2 SAAADI. The CDR3 is 15 residues long.

This clonotype was recorded a few times. The rearrangement joins TRBV28 to TRBJ2-1, with a weak D call TRBD2 (6 bases). Germline V gene data show CDR1 as MDHEN and CDR2 as SYDVKM. The CDR3 covers 15 residues. Trimming took 5 bases from V and 9 from J, leaving 20 bases between them. CDR3 DNA: TGTGCCAGCAGTGCTCTTAGCGGTAGTGGGGGTGAGCAGTTCTTC. This codes for CASSALSGSGGEQFF. The complete variable domain, with remaining parts taken from reference TRBV28 and TRBJ2-1, reads DVKVTQSSRYLVKRTGEKVFLECVQDMDHENMFWYRQDPGLGLRLIYFSYDVKMKEKGDIPEGYSVSREKKERFSLILESASTNQTSMYLCASSALSGSGGEQFFGPGTRLTVL.

This clonotype turned up a few times. The chain is built from TRBV10-3 and TRBJ2-3; 14 bases agree with TRBD2. Per germline, CDR1 ENHRY and CDR2 SYGVKD. The CDR3 sequence is 13 residues long. V was clipped by 8 bases and J by 6 bases; unmatched bases: 1. The CDR3 DNA sequence: TGTGCCATCGGGACTAGCGGGAGCGATACGCAGTATTTT. It translates to CAIGTSGSDTQYF.

The rearrangement links TRBV6-1 to TRBJ2-4, with TRBD1 matching over 9 bases. The CDR3 contains 16 residues. Germline values: CDR1 MNHNS, CDR2 SASEGT. V trimming: 7 bases; J trimming: 1 base; junction bases outside the gene matches: 8. Here the CDR3 DNA reads TGTGCCAGCACCAAGGACAGGGGATCGGCCAAAAACATTCAGTACTTC. It translates to CASTKDRGSAKNIQYF.

This CDR3 reads CATSTRGAGQGYQPQHF. CDR3 sequence (DNA): TGTGCCACCAGCACCAGAGGGGCGGGACAGGGGTATCAGCCCCAGCATTTT. The genes are TRBV15 and TRBJ1-5; 10 bases line up with TRBD1. The junction had 11 bases not matched to a gene; V was cut back by 4 bases and J by 5 bases. This CDR3 is built from 17 residues. The V gene's germline CDR1 is LNHNV and CDR2 YYDKDF (reference sequence).

V gene TRBV11-2 combines with J gene TRBJ2-1, with TRBD2 matching 15 bases. Looked up from germline, CDR1 is SGHAT and CDR2 is FQNNGV. The V and J ends lost 6 bases and 0 bases, in that order; junction bases with no gene match: 9. The length of the CDR3 is 19 residues. The CDR3 protein is CASRASGLAGGGSYNEQFF. The CDR3 coding sequence is TGTGCCAGCAGAGCGTCCGGACTAGCGGGAGGGGGCTCCTACAATGAGCAGTTCTTC.

V usage is TRBV20-1 and J usage is TRBJ2-1; D not certain. The CDR3 is 14 amino acids. Germline-derived CDR1 and CDR2 are DFQATT and SNEGSKA (reference sequence). Here the CDR3 DNA reads TGCGCTAGTGGGCGCGGTCCCCTGGGCAATGAGCAGTTCTTC. Protein product: CASGRGPLGNEQFF.

This clonotype was seen a few times. The J gene is TRBJ1-3, the V gene TRBV12-3 or TRBV12-4; D perhaps matches TRBD1 (6 bases). V lost 5 bases and J 7 bases, leaving 21 bases between the germline ends. CDR3 length: 16 residues. CDR3 loop: CASSPTQDSWSNTIYF. As DNA, the CDR3 is TGTGCCAGCAGTCCGACCCAGGACAGCTGGAGTAACACCATATATTTT.

This chain uses TRBV7-7 with TRBJ2-2, with D maybe TRBD2 (5 bases). This CDR3 region has 17 residues. Trimming removed 3 bases from V and 0 bases from J, with 14 bases in between. CDR1 is SSHAT and CDR2 is FNYEAQ in the germline V gene (reference sequence). The chain's CDR3 is CASSFSVTVPNTGELFF. The DNA of the CDR3 is TGTGCCAGCAGCTTTAGCGTTACGGTCCCGAACACCGGGGAGCTGTTTTTT.

This clonotype was seen a few times. The chain joins TRBV29-1 to TRBJ2-5; a possible D gene is TRBD1 (6 bases). The CDR3 sequence is 12 residues long. Germline CDR1 SQVTM, CDR2 ANQGSEA. The V gene lost 6 bases and the J gene lost 5 bases, with 13 bases spanning the gap. CDR3 region: CSVMTGTETQYF. In DNA, the CDR3 is TGCAGCGTGATGACAGGAACGGAGACCCAGTACTTC.